The rows below give T cell receptor beta chains drawn from one sample of a study of healthy donors' naive CD4 and CD8 T cells. Each CDR3 protein is one row after TCRdb ran MiXCR on the reads. Of roughly 200,000 distinct CDR3 sequences listed, about four fifths are singletons. The specimen was naive CD4+ and CD8+ T cells sorted from blood, pooled from several donors. These receptors all come from a pool of human donors in good health; the sample pools cells from several healthy donors. The CDR3 runs from the conserved cysteine through the conserved F or W. Fields, in order: CDR3 protein, CDR3 DNA, clone size, D gene, V gene, J gene. D genes are given only for firm matches. Size is stated for part of the rows, as once, few or many counts, or as a class when the clone is expanded.

CASSSTGGFLETQYF,TGTGCCAGCAGCTCGACAGGGGGCTTTTTGGAGACCCAGTACTTC,.,TRBD1,TRBV11-2,TRBJ2-5
CAVKAFTTSNQPQHF,TGTGCCGTAAAAGCTTTTACGACCAGCAATCAGCCCCAGCATTTT,.,.,TRBV6-5,TRBJ1-5
CASSDSGTGNQPQHF,TGTGCCAGTAGTGACTCCGGGACAGGGAATCAGCCCCAGCATTTT,.,TRBD1,TRBV19,TRBJ1-5
CASSYSAGLGERGAQYF,TGTGCCAGCAGTTACTCGGCTGGGCTAGGGGAAAGGGGAGCCCAGTACTTC,.,.,TRBV6-6,TRBJ2-5
CASSGSLPNTEAFF,TGTGCCAGCAGTGGGTCGCTACCAAACACTGAAGCTTTCTTT,few,.,TRBV2,TRBJ1-1
CASSQLMNTEAFF,TGTGCCAGTAGTCAACTGATGAACACTGAAGCTTTCTTT,few,.,TRBV19,TRBJ1-1
CASSRQDTEAFF,TGTGCCAGCAGCCGACAAGACACTGAAGCTTTCTTT,.,.,TRBV5-4,TRBJ1-1
CSVRTDLGETQYF,TGCAGCGTTCGGACAGACCTCGGGGAGACCCAGTACTTC,few,.,TRBV29-1,TRBJ2-5
CASSTGQSRSGNTIYF,TGCGCCAGCAGCACCGGACAGAGCCGCTCTGGAAACACCATATATTTT,.,.,TRBV5-1,TRBJ1-3
CASSAGLAGGRTDTQYF,TGTGCCAGCAGTGCGGGACTAGCGGGGGGACGGACAGATACGCAGTATTTT,.,TRBD2,TRBV6-2/TRBV6-3,TRBJ2-3
CASSSTPAYEQYF,TGTGCCAGCAGTTCGACACCCGCCTACGAGCAGTACTTC,few,.,TRBV27,TRBJ2-7
CSASRGRFTDTQYF,TGCAGTGCTAGTCGGGGGCGGTTCACAGATACGCAGTATTTT,.,.,TRBV20-1,TRBJ2-3
CASSGRTSGRLDTQYF,TGCGCCAGCAGCGGGAGGACTAGCGGGAGGTTAGATACGCAGTATTTT,.,TRBD2,TRBV5-1,TRBJ2-3
CRGQFQETQYF,TGCAGGGGACAGTTCCAAGAGACCCAGTACTTC,.,TRBD1,TRBV29-1,TRBJ2-5
CASTTPGQYNEQFF,TGTGCCAGCACCACTCCGGGACAATACAATGAGCAGTTCTTC,.,.,TRBV6-1,TRBJ2-1
CASSFGQKYEQYF,TGTGCCAGCAGTTTTGGACAGAAGTACGAGCAGTACTTC,.,.,TRBV27,TRBJ2-7
CSAREARDNEQFF,TGCAGTGCTAGGGAGGCACGGGACAATGAGCAGTTCTTC,.,.,TRBV20-1,TRBJ2-1
CATSDSDRGTGYEQYF,TGTGCCACCAGTGATTCCGATCGGGGGACAGGCTACGAGCAGTACTTC,once,TRBD1,TRBV24-1,TRBJ2-7
CASSFRWGGTYEQYF,TGTGCCAGCAGTTTCCGTTGGGGAGGCACCTACGAGCAGTACTTC,.,.,TRBV27,TRBJ2-7
CSVADGRGQFF,TGCAGCGTTGCCGACGGGAGGGGGCAGTTCTTC,.,TRBD2,TRBV29-1,TRBJ2-1
CSARAGNSYEQYF,TGCAGTGCTAGAGCTGGCAACTCCTACGAGCAGTACTTT,.,.,TRBV20-1,TRBJ2-7
CASSYRDSTYEQYF,TGTGCCAGCAGTTACCGGGACTCTACCTACGAGCAGTACTTC,.,.,TRBV6-5,TRBJ2-7
CASSPPPGQGDSGANVLTF,TGTGCCAGCAGCCCACCACCGGGACAGGGAGATTCTGGGGCCAACGTCCTGACTTTC,.,TRBD1,TRBV11-2,TRBJ2-6
CASSPNDIRNTEAFF,TGTGCCAGCTCACCTAATGACATCAGGAACACTGAAGCTTTCTTT,.,.,TRBV18,TRBJ1-1
CSPRAEETQYF,TGCAGCCCTAGGGCAGAAGAGACCCAGTACTTC,.,.,TRBV29-1,TRBJ2-5
CAWSVDAEGQPQHF,TGTGCCTGGAGTGTAGATGCCGAGGGGCAGCCCCAGCATTTT,.,.,TRBV30,TRBJ1-5
CSASTSGVTYEQYF,TGCAGCGCTTCGACTAGCGGGGTCACCTACGAGCAGTACTTC,.,TRBD2,TRBV29-1,TRBJ2-7
CASSLYEENTEAFF,TGTGCCAGCAGTCTCTACGAGGAAAACACTGAAGCTTTCTTT,few,.,TRBV6-1,TRBJ1-1
CASSPAGTESGYTF,TGTGCCAGCAGTCCTGCCGGGACAGAGAGCGGCTACACCTTC,.,TRBD1,TRBV12-3/TRBV12-4,TRBJ1-2
CSVRRDRTYNEQFF,TGCAGCGTTCGGCGGGATCGCACCTACAATGAGCAGTTCTTC,.,.,TRBV29-1,TRBJ2-1
CSVGQGTGEAFF,TGCAGCGTTGGACAGGGGACGGGTGAAGCTTTCTTT,.,TRBD1,TRBV29-1,TRBJ1-1
CSVQTQESGSPLHF,TGCAGCGTTCAAACCCAGGAATCCGGTTCACCCCTCCACTTT,once,.,TRBV29-1,TRBJ1-6
CASSAGQGVYSNQPQHF,TGCGCCAGCAGCGCCGGACAGGGGGTCTACAGCAATCAGCCCCAGCATTTT,.,TRBD1,TRBV5-1,TRBJ1-5
CASSQGANTEAFF,TGTGCCAGCAGCCAAGGGGCGAACACTGAAGCTTTCTTT,few,.,TRBV4-2,TRBJ1-1
CASSTNRKETQYF,TGTGCCAGCAGCACGAACAGAAAAGAGACCCAGTACTTC,.,.,TRBV5-6,TRBJ2-5
CASSYLGTGANVLTF,TGTGCCAGCAGTTATCTGGGGACTGGGGCCAACGTCCTGACTTTC,.,.,TRBV6-5,TRBJ2-6
CASRLQGALPGGYTF,TGTGCCAGCCGGTTGCAGGGGGCCCTACCCGGCGGCTACACCTTC,.,TRBD1,TRBV6-6,TRBJ1-2
CASSHPGSGNEQFF,TGTGCCAGCAGTCATCCGGGGTCGGGAAATGAGCAGTTCTTC,.,.,TRBV6-2/TRBV6-3,TRBJ2-1
CASSIRQGFEAFF,TGCGCCAGCAGCATCCGACAGGGGTTCGAAGCTTTCTTT,few,TRBD1,TRBV5-1,TRBJ1-1
CAGEQGEAFF,TGTGCCGGCGAACAGGGTGAAGCTTTCTTT,.,.,TRBV19,TRBJ1-1
CASSLRAKQGDEQYF,TGTGCCAGCAGCTTACGGGCTAAACAGGGGGACGAGCAGTACTTC,.,TRBD1,TRBV13,TRBJ2-7
CASSLSIGRPNTEAFF,TGTGCCAGCAGTTTATCTATCGGACGGCCGAACACTGAAGCTTTCTTT,.,.,TRBV27,TRBJ1-1
CASSYSTSGGPYEQYF,TGTGCCAGCAGTTACTCGACTAGCGGGGGCCCCTACGAGCAGTACTTC,few,TRBD2,TRBV6-2/TRBV6-3,TRBJ2-7
CASSYSGRRGLNTEAFF,TGTGCCAGCAGTTACTCGGGGCGGCGTGGATTGAACACTGAAGCTTTCTTT,.,.,TRBV6-5,TRBJ1-1
CASKGRGRTEAFF,TGTGCCAGTAAGGGGAGGGGCCGAACTGAAGCTTTCTTT,few,.,TRBV19,TRBJ1-1
CASSMEAGVEKLFF,TGTGCCAGCAGTATGGAGGCAGGGGTAGAAAAACTGTTTTTT,.,.,TRBV11-2,TRBJ1-4
CSVEIAWGETQYF,TGCAGCGTTGAAATCGCCTGGGGAGAGACCCAGTACTTC,few,.,TRBV29-1,TRBJ2-5
CSVGVRRDTEAFF,TGCAGCGTTGGGGTCAGGAGAGACACTGAAGCTTTCTTT,.,.,TRBV29-1,TRBJ1-1
CASSYSRDSKNIQYF,TGTGCCAGCAGTTACTCTAGGGACAGCAAAAACATTCAGTACTTC,.,TRBD1,TRBV6-6,TRBJ2-4
CSVSGETQYF,TGCAGCGTCAGCGGGGAGACCCAGTACTTC,few,.,TRBV29-1,TRBJ2-5
CASSPGGQGIDTEAFF,TGTGCCAGCAGCCCGGGGGGACAGGGAATAGACACTGAAGCTTTCTTT,.,TRBD1,TRBV5-4,TRBJ1-1
CASRRDRVNTEAFF,TGCGCCAGCAGAAGGGACAGAGTGAACACTGAAGCTTTCTTT,.,TRBD1,TRBV4-3,TRBJ1-1
CSVRGVGQDSYNEQFF,TGCAGCGTCCGAGGCGTGGGACAGGATTCATACAATGAGCAGTTCTTC,once,TRBD1,TRBV29-1,TRBJ2-1
CASNPLDSNQPQHF,TGTGCCAGTAATCCCCTCGACAGCAATCAGCCCCAGCATTTT,.,.,TRBV19,TRBJ1-5
CASSLAGEGTDTQYF,TGCGCCAGCAGCTTGGCTGGGGAGGGCACAGATACGCAGTATTTT,.,.,TRBV5-1,TRBJ2-3
CASSWGIRDSTDTQYF,TGTGCCAGCAGTTGGGGCATCCGGGACAGCACAGATACGCAGTATTTT,few,.,TRBV28,TRBJ2-3
CASSIGRSFSYEQYF,TGTGCCAGTAGTATCGGCCGGTCGTTCTCCTACGAGCAGTACTTC,few,.,TRBV19,TRBJ2-7
CAWNDLEGGGKLFF,TGTGCCTGGAACGATCTGGAGGGTGGCGGAAAACTGTTTTTT,.,.,TRBV30,TRBJ1-4
CAISERVRDGQYF,TGTGCCATCAGTGAAAGGGTCCGGGATGGGCAGTATTTT,.,.,TRBV10-3,TRBJ2-3
CASSLSWTNQETQYF,TGTGCCAGCAGCTTAAGCTGGACAAACCAAGAGACCCAGTACTTC,.,.,TRBV11-2,TRBJ2-5